The source of this TCR beta chain is a study of T cells in Graves' hyperthyroidism and ophthalmopathy. Over 18 months, lack of ophthalmopathy progression marked Graves' hyperthyroidism as stable. Exclusion followed for patients with uncontrolled infection, other autoimmune disease, pregnancy or lactation. Clinical symptoms, serum thyroxine, TRAb, thyroid ultrasound and orbital computed tomography established diagnosis. The authors took PBMCs from about 9.5 ml fresh peripheral blood. Comments on this clonotype: The junction does not match germline at one end; this may be a read error.

It was RNA transcripts that yielded the amplified TCR beta CDR3 regions. First-round RT-PCR of the TCR CDR3 relied on the HTBI primer set. TCRdb re-analysed the multiplex PCR reads in MiXCR, keeping a single row per CDR3 protein. The table shows approximately 640,000 distinct CDR3 sequences, with roughly 17% occurring only once. This receptor was identified in a man aged 50 or older with Graves' hyperthyroidism. Specimen: blood.

CDR3 in amino acids: CASSSPGLAGQSIYEQYF. The CDR3, as DNA: TGTGCCAGCAGTTCCCCGGGACTAGCGGGACAGAGCATCTACGAACAGTACTTC. The chain is built from TRBV27 and TRBJ2-7; 13 positions agree with TRBD2. The CDR3 has 18 residues. Germline V gene data show CDR1 as MNHEY and CDR2 as SMNVEV (reference sequence).